These 13 T cell receptor beta chains were sequenced from one sample in a study of breast tumors, draining lymph nodes, adjacent tissues. MiXCR, run by TCRdb on the multiplex PCR reads, gives a single entry per CDR3 protein. The sample includes 200,000 or so distinct CDR3 sequences, 31% seen only once; the top ten take 4% to 5.5%. The lymph nodes were axillary draining lymph nodes from breast cancer patients. The sequencing input was axillary lymph node tissue. The receptor set was obtained from a female donor with breast cancer. Some clones in this sample may be carry-over from other donors' samples.

This clonotype was recorded many times. The genes are TRBV7-9 and TRBJ2-3; the D gene could be TRBD1 or TRBD2 (6 bases each). Germline CDR1 SEHNR, CDR2 FQNEAQ (reference sequence). V lost 5 bases, J lost 5 bases, and 14 bases lay in between. This CDR3 region has 14 residues. DNA for the CDR3: TGTGCCAGCAGCGAAGGGGGGCCGGGAGATACGCAGTATTTT. The encoded protein is CASSEGGPGDTQYF. Full variable domain (outside the CDR3, taken from reference TRBV7-9 and TRBJ2-3): DTGVSQNPRHKITKRGQNVTFRCDPISEHNRLYWYRQTLGQGPEFLTYFQNEAQLEKSRLLSDRFSAERPKGSFSTLEIQRTEQGDSAMYLCASSEGGPGDTQYFGPGTRLTVL.

This sequence joins TRBV12-5 and TRBJ1-6; 7 bases match TRBD1. This CDR3 has 16 residues. V lost 3 bases and J lost 6; bases outside the gene matches: 8. From germline, CDR1 is LGHNT and CDR2 FRNRAP. The CDR3 DNA follows: TGTGCTAGTGGTTTAGAACGGGACAGCTTTAATTCACCCCTCCACTTT. Encoded protein: CASGLERDSFNSPLHF. Supplemented by reference TRBV12-5 and TRBJ1-6, the full variable domain reads DARVTQTPRHKVTEMGQEVTMRCQPILGHNTVFWYRQTMMQGLELLAYFRNRAPLDDSGMPKDRFSAEMPDATLATLKIQPSEPRDSAVYFCASGLERDSFNSPLHFGNGTRLTVT.

This sequence joins TRBV18 and TRBJ1-1, with D possibly TRBD1 on 6 matching bases. The V gene lost 5 bases and the J gene lost 5 bases, with 18 bases spanning the gap. CDR1 and CDR2 (germline): KGHSH, LQKENI. The CDR3 spans 15 residues. The CDR3 DNA sequence: TGTGCCAGCTCAGGAGATGGGGGGCTTAGGACTGAAGCTTTCTTT. It codes for CASSGDGGLRTEAFF.

On this clonotype itself: It is likely a read error, because the conserved phenylalanine at the end of the CDR3 is missing. It is unclear where the CDR3 begins or ends on the DNA, so no DNA is shown, and the CDR3 is as TCRdb lists it. The chain joins TRBV10-3 to TRBJ1-2; the table assigns TRBD1, which was not confirmed against the DNA. The CDR3 is 16 amino acids long, termini counted. The germline V gene has CDR1 ENHRY and CDR2 SYGVKD. This CDR3 is CAISAPSRDTTMATQS.

Concerning this clonotype: Being one base from a much bigger clone, this may be a read error. This likely comes from a read error, as the CDR3 has no conserved phenylalanine or tryptophan at its end. This chain connects TRBV11-1 to TRBJ2-7; TRBD1 matches 8 bases. This CDR3 contains 13 residues. V shed 5 bases, J shed 6 bases, and the junction held 6 bases outside the gene matches. Germline V gene data show CDR1 as SGHAT and CDR2 as FQDESV (reference sequence). The CDR3 nucleotides read TGTGCCAGCAGCGGGACAGGCCCCTCCGAGCAGTACCTC. Translation: CASSGTGPSEQYL.

About this clonotype: Just one base apart from a much larger clone, this may be a read error. V gene TRBV7-2 combines with J gene TRBJ1-2, with TRBD1 matching over 11 bases. This CDR3 spans 15 amino acids. Germline V gives CDR1 SGHTA, CDR2 FQGNSA. CDR3 bases: TGTGCCGGCAGCTTCCGGGGACAGGGGGTAGGTGGCTACCCCTTC. It specifies CAGSFRGQGVGGYPF. The entire variable domain, with the rest obtained from reference TRBV7-2 and TRBJ1-2, is as follows: GAGVSQSPSNKVTEKGKDVELRCDPISGHTALYWYRQSLGQGLEFLIYFQGNSAPDKSGLPSDRFSAERTGGSVSTLTIQRTQQEDSAVYLCAGSFRGQGVGGYPFGSGTRLTVV.

V gene TRBV6-6 combines with J gene TRBJ1-2; D gene uncertain. Trimming took off 7 bases at V and 0 bases at J, with 15 bases between the two ends. The CDR3 is 15 residues long. Germline V gene lookup returns CDR1 MNHNY and CDR2 SVGAGI (reference sequence). The CDR3, as DNA: TGTGCCAGCATCCCGAAAAGGGAGACTAACTATGGCTACACCTTC. It is translated as CASIPKRETNYGYTF.

This chain uses TRBV19 with TRBJ1-6, with 7 bases identical to TRBD1. The V and J ends lost 10 bases and 7 bases, in that order; junction bases with no gene match: 13. The CDR3 loop spans 15 amino acids. Germline V gene data show CDR1 as LNHDA and CDR2 as SQIVND (reference sequence). CDR3 nucleotides: TGTGCCACCAGGACCACAGGGGTCATCAATTCACCCCTCCACTTT. It codes for CATRTTGVINSPLHF.

This clonotype was observed many times. The genes are TRBV7-2 and TRBJ2-3; 11 bases match TRBD2. The CDR3 loop spans 21 amino acids. J lost 0 bases, V lost 5 bases, and 19 bases had no gene match. Looked up from germline, CDR1 is SGHTA and CDR2 is FQGNSA. The chain's CDR3 is CASSGNRPSGGIPTSTDTQYF. The DNA for the CDR3 is TGTGCCAGCAGCGGTAATCGCCCTAGCGGGGGGATCCCCACTAGCACAGATACGCAGTATTTT.

At least ten counts were recorded for this clonotype. This chain links TRBV10-2 with TRBJ2-5, with TRBD1 identical over 7 bases. The length of the CDR3 is 13 residues. Germline V gives CDR1 WSHSY, CDR2 SAAADI. V lost 0 bases to trimming and J lost 5 bases; unmatched junction nucleotides: 0. The CDR3, as DNA: TGCGCCAGCAGTGAGTCGACAGGGGAGACCCAGTACTTC. Translation: CASSESTGETQYF.

Ten or more counts support this clonotype. In nucleotides, the CDR3 is TGCGCCAGCAAATTTGGGGGACAAGAGACCCAGTACTTC. As protein: CASKFGGQETQYF. The genes are TRBV5-1 and TRBJ2-5, with D perhaps assigned TRBD1 or TRBD2 (5 bases each). V lost 6 bases and J 2 bases, leaving 11 bases between the germline ends. CDR1 is SGHRS, CDR2 YFSETQ, per germline. CDR3 length: 13 amino acids. Drawing the rest from reference TRBV5-1 and TRBJ2-5, the complete variable domain is KAGVTQTPRYLIKTRGQQVTLSCSPISGHRSVSWYQQTPGQGLQFLFEYFSETQRNKGNFPGRFSGRQFSNSRSEMNVSTLELGDSALYLCASKFGGQETQYFGPGTRLLVL.

This clonotype was counted a few times. This sequence joins TRBV3-1 and TRBJ2-7, with 8 bases matching TRBD2. The CDR3 is 14 residues long. After removal of 3 bases from V and 5 bases from J, the junction contained 6 bases not matched to a gene. The germline V gene encodes CDR1 LGHDT and CDR2 YNNKEL (reference sequence). The CDR3 DNA reads as TGTGCCAGCAGCCAGATAGCGGGATCTAACGAGCAGTACTTC. This gives the protein CASSQIAGSNEQYF.

CDR3 residues: CASSPGTGLYEAFF. CDR3 coding DNA: TGTGCCAGCAGCCCCGGGACAGGACTATATGAAGCTTTCTTT. The rearrangement uses TRBV7-2 and TRBJ1-1, with TRBD1 matching 8 bases. Germline V gives CDR1 SGHTA, CDR2 FQGNSA. This CDR3 is built from 14 residues. V lost 5 bases to trimming and J lost 7 bases; unmatched junction nucleotides: 9.